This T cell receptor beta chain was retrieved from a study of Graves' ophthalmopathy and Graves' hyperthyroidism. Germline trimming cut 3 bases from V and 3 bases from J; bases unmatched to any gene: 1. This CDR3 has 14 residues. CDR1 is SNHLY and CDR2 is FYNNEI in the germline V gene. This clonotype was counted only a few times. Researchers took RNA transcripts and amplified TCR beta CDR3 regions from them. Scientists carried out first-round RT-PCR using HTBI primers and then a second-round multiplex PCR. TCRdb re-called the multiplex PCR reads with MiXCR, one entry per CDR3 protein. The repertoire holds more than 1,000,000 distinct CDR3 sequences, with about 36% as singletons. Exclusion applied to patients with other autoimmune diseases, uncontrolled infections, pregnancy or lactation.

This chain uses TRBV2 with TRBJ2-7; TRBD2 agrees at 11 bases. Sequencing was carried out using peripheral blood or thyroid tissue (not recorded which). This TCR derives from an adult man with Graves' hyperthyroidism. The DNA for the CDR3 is TGTGCCAGCAGTGACACTAGCGGGGGCTACGAGCAGTACTTC. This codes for CASSDTSGGYEQYF.